This T cell receptor beta chain emerged from a study of blood T cell repertoires in COVID-19. The assay was immunoSEQ multiplex PCR, and TCRdb's table has in-frame clones only and misses some. The sample has about 130,000 clones; roughly 83% are singletons. Sequenced material: PBMCs or T cells enriched from blood (not recorded which). This TCR was sampled from a man aged 50-60 years who had recovered from COVID-19.

This chain's CDR3 is CASSVSYGYTF. Written as DNA, the CDR3 is TGTGCCAGCAGCGTCTCCTATGGCTACACCTTC. V and J are TRBV7-2 and TRBJ1-2; D is undetermined. Trimming took off 5 bases at V and 4 bases at J, with 5 bases between the two ends. CDR3 size: 11 residues. CDR1 is SGHTA and CDR2 is FQGNSA in the germline V gene.